Included here is one T cell receptor beta chain sequence, with context. The antigen is unknown. Germline assignment: CDR1 SSHAT and CDR2 FNYEAQ (reference sequence). This CDR3 region has 14 residues. V shed 5 bases, J shed 4 bases, and the junction held 3 bases outside the gene matches. The data belong to a study of beta chain features in type 1 diabetes. Overall study context: No age, gender or cell yield differences were seen between patients and healthy donors.

The study, taken as a whole, reports: When Type 1 diabetes patients were examined, their TCRB CDR3s proved moderately but significantly shorter in all four CD4+ subsets. TCRB rearrangement may or may not be influenced by HLA type; here this remained unresolved. Patients and controls would be equally affected if PCR favored shorter templates.

The entirety of the isolated RNA underwent reverse transcription, so expressed TCRB transcripts were sequenced. The data were produced by immunoSEQ multiplex PCR, yet TCRdb's version contains in-frame clones alone and is incomplete. The table shows around 450,000 clones, with around 10% occurring only once. Material for sequencing was naive CD4+ T cells from blood. This TCR was recovered from a woman under 30 in good health. V and J are TRBV7-7 and TRBJ2-1; 9 positions match TRBD2. The CDR3 loop is CASSRSGGYNEQFF. The DNA of the CDR3 is TGTGCCAGCAGCCGAAGCGGGGGGTACAATGAGCAGTTCTTC.